This TCR beta chain was recorded in a study of blood T cell repertoires in COVID-19 (dated by TCRdb to 2020 to 2021). With regard to the full study: Collaborator samples came from the United States, Italy and Spain and covered acute and convalescent phases of COVID-19. Where available, HLA class I and class II types were obtained from metadata supplied by the sample provider rather than from assay-based typing. The dataset comprised deeply sampled blood TCRbeta repertoires from subjects exposed to, actively infected with, or recovered from COVID-19. The repertoires were released in a freely available public database intended as a resource for research on the immune response to SARS-CoV-2. Samples came from the ongoing ImmuneRACE study (first 160 participants) plus 1,254 subjects from 6 global collaborators. A de-identified subject ID, COVID-19 status, age in years and sex were almost always included in the sample metadata. The prospective study material was composed of cDNA or gDNA derived from T cells, B-cell-depleted T cells, or PBMCs. Results the study describes overall, beyond this receptor: The amount of clinical and demographic metadata varied by source and participant and was provided uncurated.

The immunoSEQ Assay, a bias-controlled multiplex PCR, was used to amplify TCRbeta CDR3 regions from genomic DNA. The paper's processing steps were these. Within the assay, amplification of reference gene primers was used to estimate how many nucleated cells each sample contained. Sequence reads were collapsed and filtered to measure the absolute abundance of every unique TCRbeta CDR3 rearrangement. For each sample, productive Simpson clonality was calculated by taking the square root of Simpson's diversity index across productive rearrangements. TCRdb limited this immuneACCESS table to in-frame rearrangements with V and J called. A share of clones is missing; checked studies link under half to unresolved V genes, and the rest is unexplained. Clone size and the V and J calls come from that table; the DNA yielded D and trimming. The sample table records hundreds of thousands of clones; roughly 85% of these occur just once. 1.5% to 2% of the sample goes to the ten largest clones.

Enrolling through a virtual design, the prospective study's participants ranged in age from roughly 18 to 90 years and lived across 24 United States geographic areas. Cohort assignment in the prospective study relied on participant-reported clinical history from a screening survey and a study questionnaire. Exposed participants had been in contact with someone with a PCR-confirmed or clinician-diagnosed COVID-19 case within 2 weeks of study entry. Mobile phlebotomists in the prospective study collected whole blood, serum and a nasopharyngeal or oropharyngeal swab from every participant. Prospective study participants could optionally give additional blood draws and questionnaires over an approximately two-month period. Before DNA extraction, prospective study blood samples were shipped either frozen or at room temperature. From V the trimming removes 8 bases and from J it removes 3 bases, while the gene matches leave 10 bases of the junction unaccounted for. The CDR3 sequence holds 15 residues, the cysteine and phenylalanine included. Only CDR3 DNA is held: 45 bases, read in frame from base 1. From a lookup of the germline V gene, CDR1 and CDR2 are KGHSH and LQKENI.

On this clone: Its specific antigen is unknown. Nothing much larger sits one base from this clone, and base qualities are not available.

The receptor chain draws on TRBV18 and TRBJ2-3, with TRBD2 matching 8 junction bases. The source of this sequence is a woman in her twenties or thirties who had been exposed to COVID-19. The sequencing sample was made of PBMCs or T cells enriched from blood (not recorded which). The base sequence is TGTGCCAGCAACCAGCGGGAGAGAGAAACAGATACGCAGTATTTT. It specifies CASNQRERETDTQYF.